The T cell receptor beta chain under discussion was sequenced for a study of blood T cell repertoires in COVID-19. Study details: The samples span acute and convalescent COVID-19 from the United States, Italy and Spain. PBMCs, B-cell-depleted T cells, or T cells provided the cDNA or gDNA that made up the material.

In the study's own analysis: Amplifying reference gene primers gave estimates of nucleated cell counts. The repertoire was sequenced with immunoSEQ multiplex PCR; TCRdb's copy has only in-frame clones and lacks some. D and trimming were read from the DNA, whereas the V and J calls and clone size are those reported in that table. The table has under 200,000 clones, 88% seen once. The sequence was collected from a man aged 18 to 35 with active or convalescent COVID-19. The sample comprised peripheral blood.

In nucleotides, the CDR3 is TGTGCCTGGACTGGGACAGGGTATCGAGATACGCAGTATTTT. It encodes CAWTGTGYRDTQYF. The chain couples TRBV30 to TRBJ2-3, with TRBD1 matching over 9 bases. The CDR3 extends over 14 amino acids. Per the germline V gene, CDR1 is GTSNPN and CDR2 is SVGIG (reference sequence). The junction had 7 bases not matched to a gene; V was cut back by 4 bases and J by 5 bases.